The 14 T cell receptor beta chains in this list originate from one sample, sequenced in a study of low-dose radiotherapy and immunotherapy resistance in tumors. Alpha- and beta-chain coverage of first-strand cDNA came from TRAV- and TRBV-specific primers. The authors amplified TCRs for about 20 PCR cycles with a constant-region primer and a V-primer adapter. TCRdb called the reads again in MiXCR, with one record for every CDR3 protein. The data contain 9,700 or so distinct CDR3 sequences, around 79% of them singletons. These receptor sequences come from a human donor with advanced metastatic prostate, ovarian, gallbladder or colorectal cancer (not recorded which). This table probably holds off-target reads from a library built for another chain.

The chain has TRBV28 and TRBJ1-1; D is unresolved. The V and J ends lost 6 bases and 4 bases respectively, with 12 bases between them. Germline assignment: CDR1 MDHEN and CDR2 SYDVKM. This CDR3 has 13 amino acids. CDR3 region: CASSRKVSTEAFF. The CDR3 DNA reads TGTGCCAGCAGCCGGAAAGTGAGCACTGAAGCTTTCTTT.

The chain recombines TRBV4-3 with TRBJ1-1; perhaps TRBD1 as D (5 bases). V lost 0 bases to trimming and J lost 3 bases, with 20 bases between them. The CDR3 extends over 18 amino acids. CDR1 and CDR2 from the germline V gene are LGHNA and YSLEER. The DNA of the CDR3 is TGCGCCAGCAGCCAAGATCCCTGGAGGACCCAGGGCGACACTGAAGCTTTCTTT. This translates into CASSQDPWRTQGDTEAFF.

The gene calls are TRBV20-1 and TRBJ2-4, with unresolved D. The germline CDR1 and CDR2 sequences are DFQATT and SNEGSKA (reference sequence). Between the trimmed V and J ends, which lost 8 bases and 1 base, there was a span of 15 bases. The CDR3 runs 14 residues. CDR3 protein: CSSGVLGAKNIQYF. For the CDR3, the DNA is TGCAGTTCCGGTGTTCTTGGGGCCAAAAACATTCAGTACTTC.

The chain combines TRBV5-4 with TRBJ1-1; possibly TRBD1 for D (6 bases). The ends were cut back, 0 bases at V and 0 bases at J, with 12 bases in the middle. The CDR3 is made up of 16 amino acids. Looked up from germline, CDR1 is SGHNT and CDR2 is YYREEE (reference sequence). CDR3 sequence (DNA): TGTGCCAGCAGCTTGGCCGGGGGGGGGCTGAACACTGAAGCTTTCTTT. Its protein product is CASSLAGGGLNTEAFF.

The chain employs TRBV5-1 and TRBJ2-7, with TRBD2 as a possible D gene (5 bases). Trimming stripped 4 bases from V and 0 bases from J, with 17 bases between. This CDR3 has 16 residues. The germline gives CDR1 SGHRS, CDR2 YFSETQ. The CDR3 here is CASSPGPLGSSYEQYF. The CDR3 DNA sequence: TGCGCCAGCAGCCCCGGACCCCTGGGGAGCTCCTACGAGCAGTACTTC. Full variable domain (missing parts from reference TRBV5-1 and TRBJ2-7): KAGVTQTPRYLIKTRGQQVTLSCSPISGHRSVSWYQQTPGQGLQFLFEYFSETQRNKGNFPGRFSGRQFSNSRSEMNVSTLELGDSALYLCASSPGPLGSSYEQYFGPGTRLTVT.

The CDR3 protein is CSARIIGESKGSQQFF. Written as DNA, the CDR3 is TGCAGTGCTAGAATTATCGGCGAATCTAAAGGGAGCCAGCAGTTCTTC. The chain employs TRBV20-1 and TRBJ2-1; TRBD2 might be the D (5 bases). Germline V gives CDR1 DFQATT, CDR2 SNEGSKA (reference sequence). This CDR3 is built from 16 residues. With 2 bases removed from V and 11 bases from J, the gap between germline ends came to 25 bases.

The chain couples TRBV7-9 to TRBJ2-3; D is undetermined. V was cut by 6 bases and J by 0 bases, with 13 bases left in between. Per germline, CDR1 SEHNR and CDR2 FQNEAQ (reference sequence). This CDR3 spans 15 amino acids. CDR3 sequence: CASRQQSTSTDTQYF. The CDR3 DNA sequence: TGTGCCAGCAGACAACAGAGTACTAGCACAGATACGCAGTATTTT.

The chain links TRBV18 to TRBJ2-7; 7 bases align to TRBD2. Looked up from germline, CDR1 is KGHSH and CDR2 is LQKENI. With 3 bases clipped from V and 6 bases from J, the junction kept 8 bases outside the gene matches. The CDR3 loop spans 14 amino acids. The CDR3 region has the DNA TGTGCCAGCTCACCGCCGGGACTACGCGGCGAGCAGTACTTC. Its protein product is CASSPPGLRGEQYF.

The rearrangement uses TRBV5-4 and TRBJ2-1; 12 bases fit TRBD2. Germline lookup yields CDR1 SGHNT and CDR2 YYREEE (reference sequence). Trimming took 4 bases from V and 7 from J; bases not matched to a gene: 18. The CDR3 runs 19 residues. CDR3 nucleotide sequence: TGTGCCAGCAGCCCGGCGAGGGGCTTTTGGACTAGCGGGGAAAATGAGCAGTTCTTC. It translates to CASSPARGFWTSGENEQFF.

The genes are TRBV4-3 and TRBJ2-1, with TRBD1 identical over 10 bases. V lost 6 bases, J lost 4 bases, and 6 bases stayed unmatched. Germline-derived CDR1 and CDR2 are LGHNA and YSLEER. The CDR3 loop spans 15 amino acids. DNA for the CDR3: TGCGCCAGCAGACTCGGGACAGGGGAATACAATGAGCAGTTCTTC. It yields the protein CASRLGTGEYNEQFF.

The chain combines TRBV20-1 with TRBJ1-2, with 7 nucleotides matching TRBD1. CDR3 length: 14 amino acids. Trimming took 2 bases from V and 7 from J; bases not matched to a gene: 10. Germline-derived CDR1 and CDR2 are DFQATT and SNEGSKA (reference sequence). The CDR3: CSARTRGGLTGYTF. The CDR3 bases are TGCAGTGCTAGAACTCGAGGGGGCCTGACTGGCTACACCTTC.

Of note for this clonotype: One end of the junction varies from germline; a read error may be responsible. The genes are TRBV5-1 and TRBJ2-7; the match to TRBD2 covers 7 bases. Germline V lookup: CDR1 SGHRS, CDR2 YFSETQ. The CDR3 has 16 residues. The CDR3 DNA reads TGTGCCAGCAGCTTGAGCGGGGAGAGCAGCACCTACGAGCAGTACTTC. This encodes CASSLSGESSTYEQYF.

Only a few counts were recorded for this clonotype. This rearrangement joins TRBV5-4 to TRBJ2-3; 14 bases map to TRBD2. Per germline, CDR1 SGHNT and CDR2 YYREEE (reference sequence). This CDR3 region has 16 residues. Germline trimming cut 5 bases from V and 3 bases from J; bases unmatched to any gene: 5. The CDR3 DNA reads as TGTGCCAGCAGATGGGGGACTAGCGGGAGTACAGATACGCAGTATTTT. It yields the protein CASRWGTSGSTDTQYF.

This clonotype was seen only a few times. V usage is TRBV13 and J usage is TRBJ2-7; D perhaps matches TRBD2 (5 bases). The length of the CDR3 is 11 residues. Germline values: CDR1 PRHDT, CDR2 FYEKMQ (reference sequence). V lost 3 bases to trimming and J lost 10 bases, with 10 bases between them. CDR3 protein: CASSLGSPQYF. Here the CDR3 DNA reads TGTGCCAGCAGCTTGGGGAGTCCACAGTACTTC. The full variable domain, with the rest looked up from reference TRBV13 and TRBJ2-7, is AAGVIQSPRHLIKEKRETATLKCYPIPRHDTVYWYQQGPGQDPQFLISFYEKMQSDKGSIPDRFSAQQFSDYHSELNMSSLELGDSALYFCASSLGSPQYFGPGTRLTVT.